The clone carrying this TCR beta chain rates as medium-sized. V lost 3 bases and J lost 0, with 17 bases in between. There are 17 residues in the CDR3. Germline V gene data show CDR1 as LGHDT and CDR2 as YNNKEL (reference sequence). TCRdb analysed the RT-PCR reads with MiXCR anew, one entry per CDR3 protein. The table shows fewer than 75,000 distinct CDR3 sequences, with roughly 29% occurring only once. This entry is derived from a study of patients and donors after allogeneic stem cell transplantation. The chain employs TRBV3-1 and TRBJ1-2, with no clear D. Sequencing was carried out using blood, either unsorted or a sorted T cell fraction (not recorded which). This TCR was recovered from a human donor who was either an allogeneic HSCT recipient or a stem cell or donor lymphocyte infusion donor (not recorded which). It is not recorded whose cells these are; they may come from a transplant donor. The DNA for the CDR3 is TGTGCCAGCAGCCATGCTCTTGGGCAGACTGCTAACTATGGCTACACCTTC. As protein: CASSHALGQTANYGYTF.